This T cell receptor (beta chain) was identified during a study of OX40 agonist ivuxolimab in advanced cancers. Germline V gene sequence: CDR1 MGHRA, CDR2 YSYEKL. V trimming: 2 bases; J trimming: 1 base; junction bases outside the gene matches: 6. The CDR3 length is 16 residues. Assay: immunoSEQ multiplex PCR; the TCRdb copy retains only in-frame clones and omits some. Of about 48,000 clones in the sample, around 80% were seen once. J is TRBJ2-3 and V is TRBV4-1; 7 bases align to TRBD2. The origin of this receptor is an adult with an advanced solid tumor such as melanoma, head and neck, liver or kidney cancer. The sequences come from CD4+ or CD8+ T cells sorted from blood, collected in a trial of the OX40 agonist ivuxolimab. CDR3 in amino acids: CASSQSSLAGTDTQYF. The CDR3 DNA follows: TGCGCCAGCAGCCAATCTTCCCTAGCGGGCACAGATACGCAGTATTTT.